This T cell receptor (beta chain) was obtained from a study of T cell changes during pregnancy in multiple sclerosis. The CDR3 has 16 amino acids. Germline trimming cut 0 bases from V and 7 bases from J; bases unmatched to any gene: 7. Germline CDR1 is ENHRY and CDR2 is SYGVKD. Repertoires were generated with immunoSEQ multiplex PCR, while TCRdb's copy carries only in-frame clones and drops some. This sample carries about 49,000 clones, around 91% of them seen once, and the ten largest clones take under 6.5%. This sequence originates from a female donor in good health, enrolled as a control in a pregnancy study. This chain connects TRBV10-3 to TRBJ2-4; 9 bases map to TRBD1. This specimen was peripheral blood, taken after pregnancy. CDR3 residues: CAISESTGGNKNIQYF. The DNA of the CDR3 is TGTGCCATCAGTGAGTCGACAGGGGGAAATAAGAACATTCAGTACTTC.